This T cell receptor (beta chain) was documented in a study of OX40 agonist ivuxolimab in advanced cancers. Study as a whole: Enrollees could have had prior anti-PD-1, anti-PD-L1 or anti-CTLA-4 therapy, which 40% to 45% had received. Study observations and caveats: The average count of expanded clones was higher among CD8+ T cells than among CD4+. Clones of CD4+ and CD8+ blood T cells grew by week 6 at doses of 0.1 to 3.0 mg/kg.

Libraries were prepared by immunoSEQ multiplex PCR; TCRdb keeps only in-frame clonotypes and omits some of them. The repertoire holds around 51,000 clones, with just under 90% as singletons. The study sampled blood at baseline, cycle 4 day 1, and cycle 7 day 1. The CDR3 extends over 12 amino acids. CDR1 is MNHEY, CDR2 SVGAGI, per germline. Trimming removed 6 bases at V and 5 bases at J, with 9 bases between. About this clone itself: The antigen is undetermined.

This clonotype was sampled from an adult with an advanced solid tumor such as melanoma, head and neck, liver or kidney cancer. The sequencing here drew on CD4+ or CD8+ T cells sorted from blood, taken in a trial of the OX40 agonist ivuxolimab. The rearrangement joins TRBV6-5 to TRBJ2-3; no reliable D call. This CDR3 is CASRSVEDTQYF. DNA of the CDR3: TGTGCCAGCAGATCAGTTGAAGATACGCAGTATTTT.